The sequence of this T cell receptor (beta chain) was determined in a study of Graves' ophthalmopathy and Graves' hyperthyroidism. The CDR3 spans 15 residues. Germline values: CDR1 SGDLS, CDR2 YYNGEE. The count of this clonotype is one. At one end, the junction sequence differs from germline, possibly due to a read error. Researchers took RNA transcripts and amplified TCR beta CDR3 regions from them. RT-PCR in the first round used HTBI primers; a second-round multiplex PCR followed. TCRdb reprocessed the multiplex PCR reads via MiXCR and lists one record per CDR3 protein. The repertoire holds about 240,000 distinct CDR3 sequences, 40% to 50% seen once, with about half in the top ten.

This chain links TRBV9 with TRBJ2-2, with D tentatively TRBD1 (5 bases). Sequencing was performed on peripheral blood. This TCR was sampled from an adult man with Graves' ophthalmopathy. The CDR3 DNA is TGCGCCAGCAGCTTGGCCAGGGATCACACCGGGGAGCTGTTTTTT. Its translation: CASSLARDHTGELFF.